The source of this T cell receptor (beta chain) is a study of PD-1 blockade in mismatch repair-deficient tumors. Study-level information: Patients had about a dozen mismatch repair-deficient cancer types and were previously treated and progressing. Points from the study as a whole: After pembrolizumab, tumor-resident clones rose rapidly, then generally contracted before radiologic responses.

The CDR3 is 15 amino acids. V lost 1 base, J lost 5 bases, and 7 bases stayed unmatched. CDR1 is SGHKS, CDR2 YYEKEE, per germline (reference sequence). With respect to this clone: The target antigen is unknown. Other DNA sequences from this sample encode an identical CDR3 as well.

Profiling relied on immunoSEQ multiplex PCR, and the TCRdb table lists in-frame clones only, not all of them. The repertoire holds around 100,000 clones, roughly 80% seen once, with approximately 4.7% in the top ten. All patients were mismatch repair deficient, assessed by either PCR or immunohistochemistry. A few pembrolizumab responders had their TCRs sequenced. The genes are TRBV5-5 and TRBJ2-7, with 9 bases matching TRBD1. The sequencing here drew on peripheral blood, taken around 60 weeks after starting pembrolizumab. This sequence originates from an adult with mismatch repair-deficient cancer. For the CDR3, the DNA is TGTGCCAGCAGCTTGCCGGACAGGGGTATCAACGAGCAGTACTTC. Its protein is CASSLPDRGINEQYF.